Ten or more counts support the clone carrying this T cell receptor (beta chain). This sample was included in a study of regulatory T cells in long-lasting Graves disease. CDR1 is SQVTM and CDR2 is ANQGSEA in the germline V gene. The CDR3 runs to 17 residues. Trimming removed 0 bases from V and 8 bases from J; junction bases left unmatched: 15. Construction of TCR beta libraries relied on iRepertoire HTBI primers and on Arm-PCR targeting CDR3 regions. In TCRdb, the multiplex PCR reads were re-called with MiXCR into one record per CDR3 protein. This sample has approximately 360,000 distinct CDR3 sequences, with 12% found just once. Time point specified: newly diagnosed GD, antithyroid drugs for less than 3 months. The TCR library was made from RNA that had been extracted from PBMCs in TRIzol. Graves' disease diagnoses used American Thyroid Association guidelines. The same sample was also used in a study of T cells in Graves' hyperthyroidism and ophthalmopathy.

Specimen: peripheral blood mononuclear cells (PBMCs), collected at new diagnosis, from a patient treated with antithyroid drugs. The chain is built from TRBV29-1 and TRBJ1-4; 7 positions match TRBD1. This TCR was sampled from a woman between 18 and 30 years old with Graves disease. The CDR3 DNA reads TGCAGCGTTGAAGATCAAACGAAGGGGGCCGGTTGGGAAAAACTGTTTTTT. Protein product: CSVEDQTKGAGWEKLFF.